These T cell receptor beta chains were read from a single sample in a study of vaccination and CD4 T cells after COVID-19. TCRdb re-derived calls from the PCR reads in MiXCR, one entry per CDR3 protein. The table lists approximately 12,000 distinct CDR3 sequences, 45% to 50% of them singletons. Their target antigens are unknown. What was sequenced was CD4+ T cells from blood, cultured in vitro. All receptors derive from a human donor who had recovered from COVID-19. The CDR3 runs from the conserved cysteine through the conserved F or W. The D gene is left open where the match is weak. Rows may omit the clone size; those that give it use once, few, many or a size class.

d_gene,abundance,v_gene,j_gene,CDR3nt,CDR3aa
NA,NA,TRBV5-4,TRBJ1-6,TGTGCCAGCAGCTCTCGGATGGGGGGTTATAATTCACCCCTCCACTTT,CASSSRMGGYNSPLHF
NA,NA,TRBV7-8,TRBJ1-5,TGTGCCAGCAGCCGAACCCCGACGGGTAGCAATCAGCCCCAGCATTTT,CASSRTPTGSNQPQHF
TRBD2,NA,TRBV12-3/TRBV12-4,TRBJ2-7,TGTGCCAGCAGTTTGGAGCCTAGCGGAACTGACCTTCTATACGAGCAGTACTTC,CASSLEPSGTDLLYEQYF
TRBD2,few,TRBV20-1,TRBJ2-5,TGCAGTGCTATGAGGACTAGCGCGAGATCAGAGACCCAGTACTTC,CSAMRTSARSETQYF
NA,few,TRBV6-2/TRBV6-3,TRBJ1-5,TGTGCCAGCAGTTACTGGGGCAATCAGCCCCAGCATTTT,CASSYWGNQPQHF
NA,NA,TRBV28,TRBJ1-2,TGTGCCAGCAGTTTGAGGCAGGGGTACTATGGCTACACCTTC,CASSLRQGYYGYTF
TRBD1,NA,TRBV20-1,TRBJ1-5,TGCAGTGCTCCTCGGACAGGGGGTTTTTTCAATCAGCCCCAGCATTTT,CSAPRTGGFFNQPQHF
NA,few,TRBV7-9,TRBJ1-1,TGTGCCAGCGGGACAACTGAAGCTTTCTTT,CASGTTEAFF
NA,NA,TRBV19,TRBJ2-5,TGTGCCAGTAGTATGGGTTTTAGGAGCCAAGGAATAGGGACCCAGTACTTC,CASSMGFRSQGIGTQYF
TRBD1,once,TRBV23-1,TRBJ2-2,TGCGCCAGCAGTCGGGGATACAGGGGGCGTCCTGGGGAGCTGTTTTTT,CASSRGYRGRPGELFF
NA,NA,TRBV20-1,TRBJ2-3,TGCAGTGCTATTCGGAACACAGATACGCAGTATTTT,CSAIRNTDTQYF
TRBD2,few,TRBV20-1,TRBJ2-5,TGCAGTGCTAGGACTAGCGGGACGAGAGAGACCCAGTACTTC,CSARTSGTRETQYF
TRBD2,NA,TRBV5-4,TRBJ2-1,TGTGCCAGCAGCTTTAGTAGCGGGATATCTGAGCAGTTCTTC,CASSFSSGISEQFF
NA,once,TRBV24-1,TRBJ2-1,TGTGCCACCAGTGCTGCAGGGCAGGGTTACCAAAATGAGCAGTTCTTC,CATSAAGQGYQNEQFF
NA,NA,TRBV28,TRBJ1-2,TGTGCCAGCAGTCCCCCTCCGGGAGGGCTCTATGGCTACACCTTC,CASSPPPGGLYGYTF
NA,medium-sized,TRBV2,TRBJ1-5,TGTGCCAGCGCTAAGGTGGGGAGCAATCAGCCCCAGCATTTT,CASAKVGSNQPQHF
TRBD2,few,TRBV20-1,TRBJ2-3,TGCAGTGCCGAGCCCATACCCACTAGCGGGAAAGGAGATACGCAGTATTTT,CSAEPIPTSGKGDTQYF
NA,NA,TRBV24-1,TRBJ2-3,TGTGCCACCAGTGGGGGAACAGATACGCAGTATTTT,CATSGGTDTQYF
NA,NA,TRBV30,TRBJ1-1,TGTGCCTGGAGTGTCGGGGGGTTGAACACTGAAGCTTTCTTT,CAWSVGGLNTEAFF
NA,few,TRBV20-1,TRBJ1-2,TGCAGTGCTAGACTGGGGTTCGGCTACACCTTC,CSARLGFGYTF
NA,once,TRBV20-1,TRBJ2-1,TGCAGTGCCCAATATACTTTGGGGTCCATTAACAATGAGCAGTTCTTC,CSAQYTLGSINNEQFF
NA,NA,TRBV6-2/TRBV6-3,TRBJ1-1,TGTGCCAGCAGTTTGGCCTGGGGGAACACTGAAGCTTTCTTT,CASSLAWGNTEAFF
NA,once,TRBV11-2,TRBJ2-1,TGTGCCAGCAGCTTATTGCGGGACAATGAGCAGTTCTTC,CASSLLRDNEQFF
NA,NA,TRBV6-1,TRBJ2-2,TGTGCCAGCAGCACGGACGGCGCCCCAACCGGGGAGCTGTTTTTT,CASSTDGAPTGELFF
NA,once,TRBV11-2,TRBJ1-1,TGTGCCAGCAGCTTGGCCGGGGATGGTACTGAAGCTTTCTTT,CASSLAGDGTEAFF
TRBD1,NA,TRBV6-1,TRBJ1-2,TGTGCCAGCAGTGCCCGGGACAGGAGTAACTATGGCTACACCTTC,CASSARDRSNYGYTF
NA,NA,TRBV5-4,TRBJ2-6,TGTGCCAGCATCACCCGGGACCCCCCTAAGTCTGGGGCCAACGTCCTGACTTTC,CASITRDPPKSGANVLTF
TRBD1,once,TRBV7-3,TRBJ1-4,TGTGCCAGCAGCCGTCAGGGGGCGCCTAATGAAAAACTGTTTTTT,CASSRQGAPNEKLFF
TRBD2,NA,TRBV20-1,TRBJ2-1,TGCAGTGCTTTCACCGGGACTACCTTTCAGGGGCAGTTCTTC,CSAFTGTTFQGQFF
NA,NA,TRBV7-2,TRBJ1-3,TGTGCCAGCAGTGAACTCACAGCTTCTGGAAACACCATATATTTT,CASSELTASGNTIYF
TRBD2,NA,TRBV6-1,TRBJ2-7,TGTGCCAGCAGTGAGATGGCGGGAGACTCCTACGAGCAGTACTTC,CASSEMAGDSYEQYF
NA,NA,TRBV10-3,TRBJ1-1,TGTGCCATCAGGGAAAGCCCCTGGAGGGGGAACACTGAAGCTTTCTTT,CAIRESPWRGNTEAFF
NA,few,TRBV12-3/TRBV12-4,TRBJ2-2,TGTGCCAGCAGCGGGAGTAGGGGCGGGGAGCTGTTTTTT,CASSGSRGGELFF
TRBD1,NA,TRBV9,TRBJ2-1,TGTGCCAGCAGCGGGGGTCCCGGGACAGGGGATGGGCAGTTCTTC,CASSGGPGTGDGQFF
NA,NA,TRBV30,TRBJ2-7,TGTGCCTGGAGTTTGGGGTTCGGGGCGGCCGCCTACGAGCAGTACTTC,CAWSLGFGAAAYEQYF
NA,few,TRBV6-1,TRBJ2-3,TGTGCCAGCAGTGAAGCGATGAGCACCCATACGCAGTATTTT,CASSEAMSTHTQYF
NA,NA,TRBV20-1,TRBJ1-4,TGCAGTGCTAGGAAAGGGGACACGAGTAATGAAAAACTGTTTTTT,CSARKGDTSNEKLFF
TRBD2,few,TRBV20-1,TRBJ2-1,TGCAGTGCTGATAGCGGGAGGCGGAATGAGCAGTTCTTC,CSADSGRRNEQFF
TRBD2,NA,TRBV6-1,TRBJ2-1,TGTGCCAGCACCGTCCCTAGCGGCTATGAGCAGTTCTTC,CASTVPSGYEQFF
TRBD1,NA,TRBV28,TRBJ1-5,TGTGCCAGCGAGCCCGACAGGGGCAATCAGCCCCAGCATTTT,CASEPDRGNQPQHF
NA,few,TRBV6-2/TRBV6-3,TRBJ2-3,TGTGCCAGCAGTTATCGGTCGATAGAAATAGATACGCAGTATTTT,CASSYRSIEIDTQYF
NA,NA,TRBV6-2/TRBV6-3,TRBJ2-6,TGTGCCAGCAGTTACAAGGGCTCTGGGGCCAACGTCCTGACTTTC,CASSYKGSGANVLTF
NA,few,TRBV7-2,TRBJ2-5,TGTGCCAGCAGCTCCCTAGGGGCCCAAGAGACCCAGTACTTC,CASSSLGAQETQYF
TRBD1,NA,TRBV25-1,TRBJ2-7,TGTGCCAGCAGAACTGAACTCACAGGGGGGGAGCAGTACTTC,CASRTELTGGEQYF
NA,few,TRBV27,TRBJ2-2,TGTGCCAGCCAGGCGCGGAACACCGGGGAGCTGTTTTTT,CASQARNTGELFF
NA,NA,TRBV6-4,TRBJ2-3,TGTGCCAGCAGTGAGGGACCGGGAGGCACAGATACGCAGTATTTT,CASSEGPGGTDTQYF
NA,NA,TRBV25-1,TRBJ2-1,TGTGCCAGCAGTCGACTAGTAAGCAGCTGGTACAATGAGCAGTTCTTC,CASSRLVSSWYNEQFF
NA,NA,TRBV7-2,TRBJ2-3,TGTGCCAGCAGCTTTCAACGAGCAGATACGCAGTATTTT,CASSFQRADTQYF
NA,few,TRBV20-1,TRBJ1-3,TGCAGTGCTAGTTTTCTGAACTCTGGAAACACCATATATTTT,CSASFLNSGNTIYF
NA,NA,TRBV9,TRBJ2-5,TGTGCCAGCAGCGTAGACCCCCTCCAAGAGACCCAGTACTTC,CASSVDPLQETQYF
TRBD1,few,TRBV2,TRBJ1-5,TGTGCCAGCAGTCTGACAGGGAGCGATCAGCCCCAGCATTTT,CASSLTGSDQPQHF
TRBD2,NA,TRBV15,TRBJ2-5,TGTGCCACCAGCAGAGTACTAGCGGGGCTAAAAGAGACCCAGTACTTC,CATSRVLAGLKETQYF
NA,NA,TRBV20-1,TRBJ1-5,TGCAGTGCTAGAGATCTCCGGGGGATGGGCAATCAGCCCCAGCATTTT,CSARDLRGMGNQPQHF
NA,NA,TRBV2,TRBJ2-1,TGTGCCAGCAGTGACAGGGGTGGTACGGGCTACAATGAGCAGTTCTTC,CASSDRGGTGYNEQFF
NA,NA,TRBV28,TRBJ2-2,TGTGCCAGCGTAGGCACCGGGGAGCTGTTTTTT,CASVGTGELFF
NA,few,TRBV19,TRBJ1-5,TGTGCCAGTAGTGGACGGGACAATCAGCCCCAGCATTTT,CASSGRDNQPQHF
NA,NA,TRBV28,TRBJ2-5,TGTGCCAGCAGTTCAGAAGAGACCCAGTACTTC,CASSSEETQYF
TRBD1,NA,TRBV29-1,TRBJ1-5,TGCAGCGTGGGACAGATAAATCAGCCCCAGCATTTT,CSVGQINQPQHF
NA,NA,TRBV5-6,TRBJ2-5,TGTGCCAGCAGCTTGGGGACGATGGGAGAGACCCAGTACTTC,CASSLGTMGETQYF